This section outlines one T cell receptor beta chain sequence together with its context. The data belong to a study of blood T cell repertoires in COVID-19. The CDR3 spans 14 residues. In germline, CDR1 is SGDLS, CDR2 YYNGEE. V gave up 4 bases and J gave up 6 bases; unmatched junction bases: 6. Generated by immunoSEQ multiplex PCR, the TCRdb table keeps only in-frame clones and is missing some. This table holds approximately 400,000 clones, approximately 93% found once. Clinical history reported by participants formed the basis on which cohorts were assigned. The study recruited exposed participants who had met a COVID-19 case within 2 weeks before entry.

The J gene is TRBJ2-3, the V gene TRBV9; TRBD2 aligns across 9 bases. The sequenced sample was PBMCs or T cells enriched from blood (not recorded which). This sequence was found in a woman aged 40 to 50 who had been exposed to COVID-19. As DNA, the CDR3 is TGTGCCAGCAGCCCCGGACTAGCGCCGGATACGCAGTATTTT. Amino acids: CASSPGLAPDTQYF.